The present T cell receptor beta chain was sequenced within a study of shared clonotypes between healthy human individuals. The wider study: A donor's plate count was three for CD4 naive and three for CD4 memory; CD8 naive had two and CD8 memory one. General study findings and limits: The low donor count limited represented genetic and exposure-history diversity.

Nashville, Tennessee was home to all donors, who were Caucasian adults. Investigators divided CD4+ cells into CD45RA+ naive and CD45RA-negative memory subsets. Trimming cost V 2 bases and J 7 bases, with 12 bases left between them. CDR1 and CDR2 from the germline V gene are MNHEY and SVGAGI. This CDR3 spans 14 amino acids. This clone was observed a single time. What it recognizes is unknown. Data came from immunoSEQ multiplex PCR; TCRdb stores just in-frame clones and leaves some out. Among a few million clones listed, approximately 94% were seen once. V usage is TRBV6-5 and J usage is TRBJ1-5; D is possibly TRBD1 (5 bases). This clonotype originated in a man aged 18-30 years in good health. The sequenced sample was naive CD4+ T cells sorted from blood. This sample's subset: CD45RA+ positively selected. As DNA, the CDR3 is TGTGCCAGCAGTTACGGGGCTAATGGGCAGCCCCAGCATTTT. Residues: CASSYGANGQPQHF.